This TCR beta chain was obtained from a study of vaccination and CD4 T cells after COVID-19. On this clonotype itself: The antigen is unknown.

Researchers used the Oncomine TCR Beta short-read assay to sequence DNA from cultured CD4+ T cells. TCRdb fed the PCR reads into MiXCR, producing one record per CDR3 protein. The sample carries around 5,200 distinct CDR3 sequences, 45% to 60% recorded once. As for treatment: approximately 9-day PBMC culture with coronavirus spike peptide pools or control peptides (ViraFEST assay). The sample consisted of CD4+ T cells from blood, cultured in vitro. The sequence was collected from a human donor who had recovered from COVID-19.

The CDR3 DNA is TGTGCCAGCAGCCCGGACCCCCGGAGTAATCAGCCCCAGCATTTT. It codes for CASSPDPRSNQPQHF. The rearrangement joins TRBV2 to TRBJ1-5; D call uncertain. This CDR3 comprises 15 residues. The V gene's germline CDR1 is SNHLY and CDR2 FYNNEI. Between the trimmed V and J ends, which lost 6 bases and 4 bases, there was a span of 16 bases.